The 16 T cell receptor beta chains reported below all come from one sample, sequenced in a study of blood T cell repertoires in COVID-19. Sequencing used immunoSEQ multiplex PCR; TCRdb keeps in-frame clones, though not all of them. The sample includes 150,000 to 180,000 clones, roughly four fifths of them seen just once. Sequencing used peripheral blood. These receptors were collected from an elderly man with acute or convalescent COVID-19.

There are a few counts of this clone. The genes are TRBV25-1 and TRBJ1-6; no definite D call. The germline V gene encodes CDR1 MGHDK and CDR2 SYGVNS. The CDR3 is 16 amino acids. V was shortened by 3 bases and J by 7 bases, with 16 bases between the two germline ends. CDR3 coding DNA: TGTGCCAGCAGTGAGAGTTGGTCGATTTCCAATTCACCCCTCCACTTT. It is translated as CASSESWSISNSPLHF.

The genes are TRBV6-6 and TRBJ1-5; D is perhaps TRBD1 (6 bases). The CDR3 runs to 15 residues. CDR1 is MNHNY, CDR2 SVGAGI, per germline (reference sequence). V dropped 2 bases and J dropped 5 bases, with 13 bases sitting between them. The CDR3 region has the DNA TGTGCCAGCAGTTACCGTACAGGGAAGGATCAGCCCCAGCATTTT. It codes for CASSYRTGKDQPQHF.

V and J are TRBV30 and TRBJ1-2, with 11 positions matching TRBD1. The CDR3 totals 19 residues. J lost 5 bases, V lost 2 bases, and 19 bases had no gene match. The V gene's germline CDR1 is GTSNPN and CDR2 SVGIG (reference sequence). The CDR3: CAWSYRRTGGASLGYGYTF. As DNA, the CDR3 is TGTGCCTGGAGTTACCGTAGGACAGGGGGCGCGTCATTAGGGTATGGCTACACCTTC.

This sequence joins TRBV6-5 and TRBJ2-1, with a weak D call TRBD1 (6 bases). Germline CDR1 and CDR2: MNHEY and SVGAGI. The V and J ends lost 6 bases and 1 base respectively, with 10 bases between them. The CDR3 consists of 14 residues. The CDR3 DNA reads as TGTGCCAGCAGGGCAGGGGTATCCTACAATGAGCAGTTCTTC. It codes for CASRAGVSYNEQFF.

The rearrangement uses TRBV5-4 and TRBJ2-5; weak D call: TRBD2 (6 bases). Germline lookup yields CDR1 SGHNT and CDR2 YYREEE (reference sequence). The V gene lost 1 base and the J gene lost 0 bases, with 10 bases spanning the gap. CDR3 length equals 15 residues. The CDR3 nucleotides are TGTGCCAGCAGCTTGATAGGCGGGGACCAAGAGACCCAGTACTTC. Its protein product is CASSLIGGDQETQYF.

V and J are TRBV21-1 and TRBJ1-3; whether TRBD1, the table's D call, matches the DNA was not checked. TRBV21-1 is a known pseudogene. The CDR3 runs to 16 residues. CDR3 in amino acids: CASSKWDRGSGNTIYF. The CDR3 region has the DNA TGTGCCAGCAGCAAATGGGACAGGGGGTCCGGAAACACCATATATTTT.

The chain combines TRBV29-1 with TRBJ1-2, with 7 bases lining up with TRBD1. With 3 bases clipped from V and 2 bases from J, the junction kept 6 bases outside the gene matches. Germline CDR1 SQVTM, CDR2 ANQGSEA. The length of the CDR3 is 14 residues. CDR3 protein: CSVDSGQANYGYTF. As DNA, the CDR3 is TGCAGCGTTGATTCAGGACAGGCCAACTATGGCTACACCTTC.

The sample holds one count of this clone. In nucleotides, the CDR3 is TGTGCCAGCATTCGGGGGGGCCGGGCTGAAGCTTTCTTT. Translation gives CASIRGGRAEAFF. The rearrangement links TRBV28 to TRBJ1-1; TRBD1 is a possible D gene (6 bases). Trimming cost V 7 bases and J 6 bases, with 15 bases left between them. The CDR3 length is 13 residues. CDR1 is MDHEN and CDR2 is SYDVKM in the germline V gene.

The J gene is TRBJ2-2, the V gene TRBV5-4; TRBD2 aligns across 12 bases. The CDR3 consists of 15 residues. Trimming cost V 4 bases and J 6 bases; bases outside gene matches: 4. Looked up from germline, CDR1 is SGHNT and CDR2 is YYREEE (reference sequence). CDR3 protein: CASSPGLAGSGELFF. In DNA form, the CDR3 reads TGTGCCAGCAGCCCGGGACTAGCGGGCTCCGGGGAGCTGTTTTTT.

The genes are TRBV5-1 and TRBJ1-3; the D is unclear. This CDR3 comprises 17 residues. With 0 bases removed from V and 0 bases from J, the gap between germline ends came to 13 bases. Per germline, CDR1 SGHRS and CDR2 YFSETQ. Written as DNA, the CDR3 is TGCGCCAGCAGCTTGGCCCCAGGCTCAGGCTCTGGAAACACCATATATTTT. It translates to CASSLAPGSGSGNTIYF.

This chain joins TRBV7-9 and TRBJ1-4; 7 nucleotides agree with TRBD1. The CDR3 covers 17 residues. Germline CDR1 is SEHNR and CDR2 is FQNEAQ (reference sequence). V trimming: 4 bases; J trimming: 1 base; junction bases outside the gene matches: 9. The CDR3 loop reads CASSSGTAKGTNEKLFF. The CDR3 nucleotides read TGTGCCAGCAGCTCTGGGACAGCAAAGGGAACTAATGAAAAACTGTTTTTT.

This chain links TRBV6-5 with TRBJ1-1; no clear D gene. The V end was cut by 2 bases, the J end by 6 bases, with 10 bases between. Germline-derived CDR1 and CDR2 are MNHEY and SVGAGI. This CDR3 spans 13 amino acids. The CDR3 is CASSYPGIAEAFF. CDR3 DNA: TGTGCCAGCAGTTACCCGGGGATAGCTGAAGCTTTCTTT.

This clone appeared a few times. This chain links TRBV19 with TRBJ1-1; maybe TRBD1 (5 bases). Looked up from germline, CDR1 is LNHDA and CDR2 is SQIVND (reference sequence). The CDR3 is 12 amino acids. Trimming left V 7 bases short and J 1 base short, with 7 bases between. The CDR3, as DNA: TGTGCCAGTATGGGGGGGAACACTGAAGCTTTCTTT. Translating gives CASMGGNTEAFF.

The V gene is TRBV6-6, the J gene TRBJ1-2; D is uncertain. Trimming shortened V by 9 bases and J by 7 bases, and 18 bases separated the two germline ends. This CDR3 has 13 amino acids. Germline values: CDR1 MNHNY, CDR2 SVGAGI (reference sequence). The CDR3 here is CASTAGELVGYTF. CDR3 coding DNA: TGTGCCAGTACGGCGGGAGAACTGGTTGGCTACACCTTC.

Only a few counts were recorded for this clone. V gene TRBV4-1 combines with J gene TRBJ2-7, with 8 bases lining up with TRBD1. The germline V gene encodes CDR1 MGHRA and CDR2 YSYEKL. The CDR3 has 15 amino acids. After removal of 4 bases from V and 4 bases from J, the junction contained 9 bases not matched to a gene. The CDR3 loop is CASSLGTGFLYEQYV. The CDR3 bases are TGCGCCAGCAGCCTGGGGACAGGATTCCTTTACGAGCAGTACGTC.

The J gene is TRBJ1-4, the V gene TRBV15; 9 bases are shared with TRBD1. V was pared by 10 bases and J by 7 bases, with 10 bases of the junction left unmatched. Germline V CDR1 and CDR2: LNHNV, YYDKDF (reference sequence). The CDR3 runs 14 residues. The CDR3 DNA reads as TGTGCCAGTCGGACAGGGGATGTGGGTGAAAAACTGTTTTTT. Amino acid sequence: CASRTGDVGEKLFF.